Below, 4 T cell receptor beta chains from the same sample are listed, as sequenced in a study of shared clonotypes between healthy human individuals. The assay was immunoSEQ multiplex PCR, and TCRdb's table has in-frame clones only and misses some. Seen here are more than 2 million clones, approximately 95% observed once, and the top ten hold roughly 1%. Terminally differentiated effector memory CD45RA+ cells were left out of the naive CD8 fraction, which was CD45RO-negative and positively selected for CCR7. Sequenced material: naive CD8+ T cells sorted from blood. These receptors originate from a man between 18 and 29 years old in good health.

This chain connects TRBV4-1 to TRBJ2-2; 9 bases are shared with TRBD2. The CDR3 is made up of 17 amino acids. J gave up 2 bases and V 4 bases, and 8 bases lay outside the gene matches. CDR1 and CDR2 (germline): MGHRA, YSYEKL. The CDR3 region has the DNA TGCGCCAGCAGCCCAAGTCCCCTAGCGGGAAACACCGGGGAGCTGTTTTTT. Protein product: CASSPSPLAGNTGELFF.

The chain links TRBV7-9 to TRBJ2-1, with TRBD2 matching over 15 bases. The V gene end was trimmed by 5 bases and the J gene end by 0 bases; junction bases not matched to a gene: 8. The CDR3 is 19 amino acids. Germline V lookup: CDR1 SEHNR, CDR2 FQNEAQ (reference sequence). The CDR3: CASSPGLAGGSSSYNEQFF. In nucleotides, the CDR3 is TGTGCCAGCAGCCCCGGACTAGCGGGGGGGTCAAGCTCCTACAATGAGCAGTTCTTC.

This chain connects TRBV19 to TRBJ1-1; D uncertain. The V end was cut by 3 bases, the J end by 0 bases, with 8 bases between. The germline gives CDR1 LNHDA, CDR2 SQIVND (reference sequence). The length of the CDR3 is 14 residues. The CDR3 DNA sequence: TGTGCCAGTAGTATGGGTACGATGAACACTGAAGCTTTCTTT. It specifies CASSMGTMNTEAFF.

Comment on this clone: The sample carries other DNA sequences with the same CDR3. The chain carries TRBV7-9 and TRBJ2-7; the match to TRBD1 covers 10 bases. Germline V CDR1 and CDR2: SEHNR, FQNEAQ (reference sequence). The CDR3 covers 14 residues. The V segment lost 4 bases and the J segment 4 bases; nucleotides outside the gene matches: 4. The CDR3 reads CASSSRQGAYEQYF. The CDR3 nucleotides are TGTGCCAGCAGCTCACGACAGGGGGCTTACGAGCAGTACTTC. Full variable domain (outside the CDR3, taken from reference TRBV7-9 and TRBJ2-7): DTGVSQNPRHKITKRGQNVTFRCDPISEHNRLYWYRQTLGQGPEFLTYFQNEAQLEKSRLLSDRFSAERPKGSFSTLEIQRTEQGDSAMYLCASSSRQGAYEQYFGPGTRLTVT.